This T cell receptor beta chain was obtained from a study of OX40 agonist ivuxolimab in advanced cancers. Trimming stripped 7 bases from V and 7 bases from J, with 22 bases between. This CDR3 contains 16 residues. Germline V CDR1 and CDR2: LNHDA, SQIVND (reference sequence). Assay used: immunoSEQ multiplex PCR; TCRdb lists only in-frame clones, some missing. The repertoire has 83,000 or so clones, around 84% of them found once; the top ten carry under 8%. This TCR came from an adult with an advanced solid tumor such as melanoma, head and neck, liver or kidney cancer. The V gene is TRBV19, the J gene TRBJ2-2; D assignment may be TRBD1 or TRBD2 (6 bases each). Sequences were derived from CD4+ or CD8+ T cells sorted from blood, sampled in a trial of the OX40 agonist ivuxolimab. Here the CDR3 reads CASNDDYAGDFGELFF. The CDR3 DNA reads TGTGCCAGTAACGACGACTACGCAGGGGACTTCGGGGAGCTGTTTTTT.